Listed here are 2 T cell receptor beta chains from one sample, sequenced in a study of blood T cell repertoires in COVID-19. TCRdb's table, derived via immunoSEQ multiplex PCR, lists solely in-frame clones and lacks some. The repertoire has about 200,000 clones, around 92% of them found once; the top ten carry approximately 8.1%. Sequencing was carried out using PBMCs or T cells enriched from blood (not recorded which). The receptors derive from a woman between 18 and 29 years old who had recovered from COVID-19.

The chain employs TRBV5-8 and TRBJ1-5, with a possible D match to TRBD1 (5 bases). V was cut by 0 bases and J by 7 bases, with 14 bases left in between. CDR1 is SGHTS, CDR2 YDEGEE, per germline. The CDR3 is 15 residues long. DNA of the CDR3: TGTGCCAGCAGCTTGGAGGCGCAACGGGGGCAGCCCCAGCATTTT. Protein sequence: CASSLEAQRGQPQHF.

J is TRBJ1-5 and V is TRBV7-6, with a weak D call TRBD1 (5 bases). Germline CDR1 SGHVS, CDR2 FNYEAQ. V was trimmed by 4 bases and J by 3 bases, leaving 13 bases between them. The CDR3 is 15 residues long. CDR3 nucleotide sequence: TGTGCCAGCAGCTCAGGGCGGGGCCCCAATCAGCCCCAGCATTTT. It translates to CASSSGRGPNQPQHF. Looking up the rest from reference TRBV7-6 and TRBJ1-5 gives the full variable domain: GAGVSQSPRYKVTKRGQDVALRCDPISGHVSLYWYRQALGQGPEFLTYFNYEAQQDKSGLPNDRFSAERPEGSISTLTIQRTEQRDSAMYRCASSSGRGPNQPQHFGDGTRLSIL.